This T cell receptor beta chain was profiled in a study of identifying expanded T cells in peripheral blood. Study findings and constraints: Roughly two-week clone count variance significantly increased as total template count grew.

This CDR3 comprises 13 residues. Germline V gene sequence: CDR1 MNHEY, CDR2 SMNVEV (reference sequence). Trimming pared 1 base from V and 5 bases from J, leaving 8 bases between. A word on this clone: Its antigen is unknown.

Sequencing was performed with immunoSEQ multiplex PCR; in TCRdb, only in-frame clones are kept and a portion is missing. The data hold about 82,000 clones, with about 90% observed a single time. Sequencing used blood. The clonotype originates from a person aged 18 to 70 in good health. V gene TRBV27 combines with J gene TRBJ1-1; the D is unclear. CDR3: CASSLLSRTEAFF. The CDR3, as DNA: TGTGCCAGCAGTTTATTGTCGAGGACTGAAGCTTTCTTT.